The present T cell receptor (beta chain) was sequenced within a study of early T cells in non-severe SARS-CoV-2 infection (dated by TCRdb to the early 2020s). With respect to the entire study: Bulk RNA from unsorted whole blood was used for TCR sequencing, so alpha and beta chains could not be paired.

The full study reports these points: VDJdb matching was skewed toward anti-spike CD8 responses, so virus-specific expansions were likely underestimated and private and CD4 specificities were missed.

The junction shows trimming of 0 bases on V and 1 base on J, plus 4 bases between the germline ends. CDR1 and CDR2 are drawn from the germline V gene (reference sequence): SEHNR, FQNEAQ. Including the terminal cysteine and phenylalanine, the CDR3 comprises 14 residues. Only CDR3 DNA remains: 42 bases, in frame from the first base. This was a case-control study nested in a cohort of healthcare workers in London, UK, who had nasopharyngeal swab PCR tests and blood samples taken every week. Healthcare workers were enrolled in the week of the UK lockdown, from 23 to 31 March 2020, and were followed every week for up to roughly 15 weeks. This clonotype was counted at least ten times. Its antigen is currently not known. No much larger clonotype is one base removed from it; base qualities were not supplied. Libraries came from 5' RACE. The sequencer was a NextSeq 500. To correct for sequencing error and PCR bias, the TCR library protocol tagged individual cDNA molecules with unique molecular identifiers. TCR alpha and beta chains were both sequenced, and the abundances of alpha and beta sequences in each sample were closely correlated with each other. The original methods were these. Decombinator V4 was used to annotate TCR sequences for V gene, J gene and CDR3. Expanded TCRs were defined as changing significantly between any two time points under a Poisson model with p below 0.0001. Abundances of TCRs were expressed as counts per million after normalisation to the total number of TCRs sequenced in each sample. MAIT TCRs were defined by TRAV1-2 paired with TRAJ12, TRAJ20 or TRAJ33, and iNKT TCRs by TRAV10 paired with TRAJ18. A search of VDJdb, accessed on 1 November 2021, was run for TCRs annotated to CMV, EBV and SARS-CoV-2, with TCRs annotated for multiple antigens excluded. TCRdb took the public reads, trimmed them with fastp at Q25, ran MiXCR for clone calling and kept in-frame beta chains. Entries that share a CDR3 protein sequence are merged under the most common genes and DNA. In this record, the V and J calls reflect TCRdb's handling and not the investigators' own analysis. The sample table contains under 35,000 distinct CDR3 sequences; only one count was recorded for 5.4% of them. The top ten constitute 20% to 25% of the sample.

The rearranged chain carries TRBV7-9 and TRBJ1-5; the D gene cannot be named for sure. Sequenced sample: whole blood. The source is an adult who was a healthcare worker with PCR-confirmed SARS-CoV-2 infection or an uninfected control (not recorded which). The nucleotide sequence reads as follows: TGTGCCAGCAGCTTAGCAGAGAGCAATCAGCCCCAGCATTTT. This gives the protein CASSLAESNQPQHF.